The 3 T cell receptor beta chains reported below all come from one sample, sequenced in a study of early T cells in non-severe SARS-CoV-2 infection. MiXCR was run by TCRdb on the 5' RACE reads, yielding one entry per CDR3 protein. Of about 61,000 distinct CDR3 sequences listed, roughly 10% are singletons. Sequencing was done on a sample of whole blood. All receptors come from an adult who was a healthcare worker with PCR-confirmed SARS-CoV-2 infection or an uninfected control (not recorded which).

Ten or more counts support this clonotype. This chain uses TRBV9 with TRBJ2-3; TRBD2 matches 7 bases. This CDR3 has 17 residues. The ends lost 2 bases at V and 2 bases at J; junction bases unmatched: 11. Per germline, CDR1 SGDLS and CDR2 YYNGEE. This CDR3 reads CASSVGGAGPSTDTQYF. CDR3 bases: TGTGCCAGCAGCGTGGGGGGAGCGGGACCCTCCACAGATACGCAGTATTTT.

This clonotype was counted only a few times. CDR3 region: CASSPGQGAEEQYF. CDR3 bases: TGTGCCAGCAGTCCTGGACAGGGGGCGGAGGAGCAGTACTTC. The rearrangement links TRBV28 to TRBJ2-7, with 11 bases fitting TRBD1. Germline V lookup: CDR1 MDHEN, CDR2 SYDVKM. There are 14 residues in the CDR3. V was clipped by 5 bases and J by 7 bases; unmatched bases: 7.

Many counts were recorded for this clonotype. V and J are TRBV6-5 and TRBJ2-3; TRBD1 agrees at 7 bases. CDR3 length: 16 amino acids. With V trimmed by 5 bases and J by 2 bases, 10 bases remained unmatched. Germline loops: CDR1 MNHEY, CDR2 SVGAGI. Here the CDR3 reads CASSQFSDRATDTQYF. The CDR3, as DNA: TGTGCCAGCAGTCAATTTTCAGACAGGGCCACAGATACGCAGTATTTT.